Each of the 9 T cell receptor beta chains below was sequenced from the same sample in a study of CD8 T cells in ankylosing spondylitis. Each CDR3 protein is one row after TCRdb ran MiXCR on the 5' RACE reads. The top ten hold roughly 16% of the sample, which has 160,000 or so distinct CDR3 sequences, 9.8% seen once. Sequencing used blood, either unsorted or a sorted T cell fraction (not recorded which). These receptors were obtained from a female donor with ankylosing spondylitis or in good health (not recorded which).

The chain has TRBV9 and TRBJ2-2; no clear D. The length of the CDR3 is 16 residues. Trimming took 2 bases from V and 0 from J, leaving 11 bases between them. CDR1 is SGDLS and CDR2 is YYNGEE in the germline V gene. The CDR3, as DNA: TGTGCCAGCAGCGTCTCGACACAGTCGAACACCGGGGAGCTGTTTTTT. Translation: CASSVSTQSNTGELFF.

This clonotype was detected a few times. The rearrangement uses TRBV28 and TRBJ2-7; TRBD1 agrees at 7 bases. V shed 2 bases and J 2 bases; nucleotides not matched to a gene: 3. Germline loops: CDR1 MDHEN, CDR2 SYDVKM. The CDR3 consists of 14 residues. CDR3 coding DNA: TGTGCCAGCAGTTTAAAAACAGGGGCCTACGAGCAGTACTTC. It is translated as CASSLKTGAYEQYF.

This clonotype was counted ten times or more. The chain uses TRBV20-1 and TRBJ2-1; 13 bases are shared with TRBD2. Germline CDR1 DFQATT, CDR2 SNEGSKA (reference sequence). The V and J ends lost 6 bases and 7 bases, in that order; junction bases with no gene match: 12. The CDR3 extends over 16 amino acids. CDR3 DNA: TGCAGTGCGGACCCCCTACTAGCGGGAGGGGGTAATGAGCAGTTCTTC. It codes for CSADPLLAGGGNEQFF.

A few counts support this clonotype. The chain uses TRBV19 and TRBJ1-2, with a weak D call TRBD1 (6 bases). This CDR3 contains 12 residues. Looked up from germline, CDR1 is LNHDA and CDR2 is SQIVND (reference sequence). V lost 8 bases, J lost 2 bases, and 9 bases lay in between. The CDR3 DNA follows: TGTGCCAGTCGGACAGAGAACTATGGCTACACCTTC. Its translation: CASRTENYGYTF.

CDR3 sequence (DNA): TGTGCCAGCAGTCCTCTCACCGGGACAGGGTACATTCAGTACTTC. Translating gives CASSPLTGTGYIQYF. The chain links TRBV11-1 to TRBJ2-4; 9 bases are shared with TRBD1. Trimming removed 6 bases from V and 8 bases from J; junction bases left unmatched: 11. The CDR3 sequence is 15 residues long. Germline-derived CDR1 and CDR2 are SGHAT and FQDESV (reference sequence). The complete variable domain, with remaining parts taken from reference TRBV11-1 and TRBJ2-4, reads EAEVAQSPRYKITEKSQAVAFWCDPISGHATLYWYRQILGQGPELLVQFQDESVVDDSQLPKDRFSAERLKGVDSTLKIQPAELGDSAMYLCASSPLTGTGYIQYFGAGTRLSVL.

At least ten counts were recorded for this clonotype. V gene TRBV28 combines with J gene TRBJ2-7; D perhaps matches TRBD2 (6 bases). The CDR3 is 15 amino acids. With 6 bases removed from V and 2 bases from J, the gap between germline ends came to 17 bases. Looked up from germline, CDR1 is MDHEN and CDR2 is SYDVKM. The CDR3 coding sequence is TGTGCCAGCAGCTCCCCGGGAGTTCCAACCTACGAGCAGTACTTC. The encoded protein is CASSSPGVPTYEQYF.

This sequence joins TRBV28 and TRBJ2-3; the D gene could be TRBD1 or TRBD2 (5 bases each). The V gene's germline CDR1 is MDHEN and CDR2 SYDVKM. The CDR3 sequence is 16 residues long. Trimming took 5 bases from V and 8 from J, leaving 23 bases between them. Written as DNA, the CDR3 is TGTGCCAGCAGTCATCCGGGACGCCCTGCCTGGGGTACGCAGTATTTT. Translating gives CASSHPGRPAWGTQYF.

The chain combines TRBV7-2 with TRBJ2-7, with D tentatively TRBD2 (5 bases). V lost 1 base and J 7 bases, leaving 11 bases between the germline ends. The CDR3 consists of 13 residues. Germline V gene data show CDR1 as SGHTA and CDR2 as FQGNSA. CDR3: CASSLGRPGEQYF. The CDR3 DNA reads TGTGCCAGCAGCTTAGGCCGACCGGGGGAGCAGTACTTC.

This clonotype has at least ten counts. The genes are TRBV16 and TRBJ1-5; D possibly corresponds to TRBD1 (5 bases). Germline loops: CDR1 KGHSY, CDR2 FQNENV. The CDR3 spans 13 residues. The germline V and J ends were trimmed by 2 bases and 5 bases, with 7 bases remaining between them. DNA of the CDR3: TGTGCCAGCAGCCAAGGGGGGGATCAGCCCCAGCATTTT. Amino acid sequence: CASSQGGDQPQHF.